One sample yielded the 8 T cell receptor beta chains listed below, sequenced in a study of healthy donors' naive CD4 and CD8 T cells. A linear amplification protocol produced the TCR libraries from around 510 ng of total RNA. TCRdb re-called the reads through MiXCR, storing one row per CDR3 protein. The data show approximately 200,000 distinct CDR3 sequences, over 60% seen once. Material: naive CD4+ and CD8+ T cells sorted from blood, pooled from several donors. Receptor source: a pool of human donors in good health; the sample pools cells from several healthy donors.

The rearrangement uses TRBV5-1 and TRBJ2-6, with 8 bases lining up with TRBD1. The CDR3 is 12 residues long. Germline lookup yields CDR1 SGHRS and CDR2 YFSETQ. V was pared by 4 bases and J by 14 bases, with 5 bases of the junction left unmatched. The CDR3 bases are TGCGCCAGCAGCACAGACAGGGGAATCCTGACTTTC. Protein: CASSTDRGILTF.

The chain is built from TRBV29-1 and TRBJ1-2, with no clear D. V was shortened by 6 bases and J by 6 bases, with 11 bases between the two germline ends. The CDR3 length is 11 residues. Germline CDR1 is SQVTM and CDR2 is ANQGSEA. CDR3 protein: CSVGRRDGYTF. The CDR3 DNA sequence: TGCAGCGTGGGTCGAAGGGATGGCTACACCTTC.

The V gene is TRBV5-6, the J gene TRBJ2-1, with unresolved D. Germline V gene data show CDR1 as SGHDT and CDR2 as YYEEEE. Trimming shortened V by 8 bases and J by 13 bases, and 7 bases separated the two germline ends. CDR3 length: 8 residues. For the CDR3, the DNA is TGTGCCAGTCCCCTCCAGTTCTTC. Translated: CASPLQFF.

The CDR3 bases are TGTGCCAGCAGTGAATGGTTGGGCTCGTCCGAGCAGTACTTC. It yields the protein CASSEWLGSSEQYF. The V call is TRBV25-1, the J call TRBJ2-7; D not resolved. The CDR3 length is 14 residues. V was trimmed by 1 base and J by 6 bases, leaving 13 bases between them. Germline values: CDR1 MGHDK, CDR2 SYGVNS.

This clonotype showed up just once. The rearrangement joins TRBV27 to TRBJ2-5, with D maybe TRBD1 (5 bases). This CDR3 spans 14 amino acids. From germline, CDR1 is MNHEY and CDR2 SMNVEV (reference sequence). Trimming shortened V by 4 bases and J by 0 bases, and 9 bases separated the two germline ends. The CDR3 nucleotides read TGTGCCAGCAGTTCCACGACAGACCAAGAGACCCAGTACTTC. It yields the protein CASSSTTDQETQYF.

This chain joins TRBV19 and TRBJ2-7, with D possibly being TRBD1 (6 bases). The V gene lost 3 bases and the J gene lost 3 bases, with 15 bases spanning the gap. The CDR3 covers 15 residues. Germline assignment: CDR1 LNHDA and CDR2 SQIVND (reference sequence). The CDR3 nucleotides read TGTGCCAGTAGTATCGGGGCAGGGGCAGACTACGAGCAGTACTTC. This encodes CASSIGAGADYEQYF. The full variable domain, its missing parts supplied by reference TRBV19 and TRBJ2-7, is DGGITQSPKYLFRKEGQNVTLSCEQNLNHDAMYWYRQDPGQGLRLIYYSQIVNDFQKGDIAEGYSVSREKKESFPLTVTSAQKNPTAFYLCASSIGAGADYEQYFGPGTRLTVT.

The chain has TRBV19 and TRBJ2-1, with TRBD2 matching over 8 bases. Germline CDR1 is LNHDA and CDR2 is SQIVND (reference sequence). The CDR3 runs to 16 residues. J was trimmed by 3 bases and V by 5 bases; bases with no gene match: 9. For the CDR3, the DNA is TGTGCCAGTAGTGGCCTAGCGGGTGATTTCTACAATGAGCAGTTCTTC. Translation: CASSGLAGDFYNEQFF.

The chain couples TRBV29-1 to TRBJ2-7; possibly TRBD1 or TRBD2 for D (5 bases each). In germline, CDR1 is SQVTM, CDR2 ANQGSEA. V lost 1 base and J lost 8, with 12 bases in between. This CDR3 contains 12 residues. CDR3 in DNA: TGCAGCGTTGAAGGGGGCGGGTACAAGCAGTACTTC. Amino acid sequence: CSVEGGGYKQYF.